This T cell receptor beta chain derives from a study of post-analysis software for immune sequencing data. Study outcomes and limitations: Normalized Chao1 diversity in multiple sclerosis patients fell significantly below that of controls. Patients had higher frequencies than controls of about 5 TRBV segments, including TRBV5-6, TRBV5-1 and TRBV20-1. By F measure, strong co-clustering occurred among samples prepared in the same batch.

This clonotype turned up a few times. The antigen remains undetermined. Trimming took 0 bases from V and 7 from J, leaving 14 bases between them. The V gene's germline CDR1 is SGHRS and CDR2 YFSETQ. CDR3 length: 16 amino acids. Incorporated into the TCR beta cDNA libraries were unique molecular identifiers, which served to reduce PCR and sequencing biases. One entry per CDR3 protein, called by TCRdb with MiXCR from the PCR reads. Of fewer than 550,000 distinct CDR3 sequences listed, approximately 34% were seen once; the top ten hold around 5.9%. Sequencing was carried out using blood. V usage is TRBV5-1 and J usage is TRBJ1-6; D is perhaps TRBD1 (6 bases). The clonotype was recovered from a girl aged 2 to 17 with multiple sclerosis. CDR3 DNA: TGCGCCAGCAGCTTGGCCTCCGGGGACATGAATTCACCCCTCCACTTT. It encodes CASSLASGDMNSPLHF.